This note documents a single T cell receptor beta chain sequence. A read error is possible here, since a much larger clone lies one base away. The sample is drawn from a study of naive and memory T cell subsets. The beta constant-region primer was an equimolar mix of two oligonucleotides covering TRBC1 and TRBC2. TCRdb re-analysed the UMI-ligation and nested PCR reads in MiXCR, keeping a single row per CDR3 protein. Of about 80,000 distinct CDR3 sequences listed, about an eighth are singletons. The sample consisted of central memory CD4+ T cells from blood. The TCR originated in a human donor in good health.

The DNA of the CDR3 is TGCGCCAGCAACGAGGGAGGAGGTGAGAATGAGCAGTTCTTC. This gives the protein CASNEGGGENEQFF. The V gene is TRBV5-1, the J gene TRBJ2-1; perhaps TRBD2 as D (6 bases). V lost 6 bases, J lost 7 bases, and 17 bases lay in between. The germline V gene has CDR1 SGHRS and CDR2 YFSETQ. The CDR3 length is 14 residues.